This record looks at one T cell receptor (beta chain) sequence and its context. The data belong to a study of cytomegalovirus exposure and HLA in healthy donors. PCR primers comprised 60 Vbeta and 13 Jbeta primers. Only in-frame clones appear in the TCRdb table, and some are missing; sequencing was by immunoSEQ multiplex PCR. The data hold around 140,000 clones, with around 80% observed a single time. There are 16 residues in the CDR3. Germline CDR1 SEHNR, CDR2 FQNEAQ (reference sequence). The trim removed 5 bases at V and 8 bases at J, leaving 15 bases unmatched. The TCR sequence derives from a female donor in good health and CMV-seropositive. The chain employs TRBV7-9 and TRBJ1-2; 9 bases are a match to TRBD1. Sequencing was performed on PBMCs. Here the CDR3 DNA reads TGTGCCAGCAGCCCGATTAACACAGGGGGCGCGAGGGGCTACACCTTC. Residues: CASSPINTGGARGYTF. Supplemented by reference TRBV7-9 and TRBJ1-2, the full variable domain reads DTGVSQNPRHKITKRGQNVTFRCDPISEHNRLYWYRQTLGQGPEFLTYFQNEAQLEKSRLLSDRFSAERPKGSFSTLEIQRTEQGDSAMYLCASSPINTGGARGYTFGSGTRLTVV.